This TCR beta chain is drawn from a study of blood T cell repertoires in COVID-19. Study information: Sites in the United States, Italy and Spain provided acute and convalescent COVID-19 samples.

J was trimmed by 2 bases and V by 5 bases; bases with no gene match: 10. In germline, CDR1 is SGHAT, CDR2 FQNNGV. There are 16 residues in the CDR3. Per the original methods: Counts of nucleated cells, estimated from reference gene primer amplification, were obtained. Here immunoSEQ multiplex PCR was the method, and the copy in TCRdb shows in-frame clones only, minus some. V, J and clone size are those of that table, while D and trimming were read from the DNA. The repertoire holds 150,000 to 200,000 clones, 90% seen once, with around 0.63% in the top ten. The rearrangement links TRBV11-2 to TRBJ2-3, with 7 bases matching TRBD2. The receptor was isolated from a man aged 45-60 years with acute or convalescent COVID-19. The sample was peripheral blood. CDR3 sequence reads: CASSTRDYPSTDTQYF. CDR3 DNA sequence: TGTGCCAGCAGCACACGGGACTATCCCTCCACAGATACGCAGTATTTT.